This entry lists 9 T cell receptor beta chains sequenced from one sample in a study of spatial heterogeneity in lung cancer. TCRdb independently ran MiXCR on the 5' RACE reads; one entry per CDR3 protein. The top ten hold approximately 8.8% of the sample, which has under 45,000 distinct CDR3 sequences, just over 7.5% seen once. The sample's time point: blood at routine non-recurrence follow-up after resection. The sample in question was PBMCs, obtained at follow-up. The receptors shown here come from a male donor with early-stage non-small cell lung cancer.

The sample holds many counts of this clonotype. This chain connects TRBV13 to TRBJ2-7; 9 positions agree with TRBD2. Germline V gives CDR1 PRHDT, CDR2 FYEKMQ (reference sequence). The CDR3 is 14 amino acids. V shed 9 bases and J 1 base; nucleotides not matched to a gene: 7. The CDR3 nucleotides read TGTGCCAGTTCGTATAGCGGGGGTTCCTACGAGCAGTACTTC. Encoded protein: CASSYSGGSYEQYF. The full variable domain, completed using reference TRBV13 and TRBJ2-7, is AAGVIQSPRHLIKEKRETATLKCYPIPRHDTVYWYQQGPGQDPQFLISFYEKMQSDKGSIPDRFSAQQFSDYHSELNMSSLELGDSALYFCASSYSGGSYEQYFGPGTRLTVT.

This clonotype appeared a few times. This may come from a read error, since a much larger clone is one base off. The genes are TRBV9 and TRBJ1-5, with D hard to call. This CDR3 has 14 amino acids. Germline CDR1 is SGDLS and CDR2 is YYNGEE. CDR3 nucleotide sequence: TGTGTCAGCAGCGTAGGTGGATTTAATCAGCCCCAGCATTTT. As protein: CVSSVGGFNQPQHF.

The chain uses TRBV24-1 and TRBJ2-1; D is possibly TRBD1 or TRBD2 (5 bases each). The CDR3 totals 15 residues. CDR1 and CDR2 (germline): KGHDR, SFDVKD. V was pared by 0 bases and J by 7 bases, with 12 bases between. CDR3 region: CATSDLGTAKNEQFF. For the CDR3, the DNA is TGTGCCACCAGTGATTTGGGGACCGCTAAAAATGAGCAGTTCTTC.

This clonotype was recorded a few times. The rearrangement links TRBV9 to TRBJ1-2, with a weak D call TRBD1 (6 bases). This CDR3 spans 16 amino acids. From germline, CDR1 is SGDLS and CDR2 YYNGEE. With 6 bases removed from V and 7 bases from J, the gap between germline ends came to 25 bases. The chain's CDR3 is CASNPVKGDRDSGYTF. As DNA, the CDR3 is TGTGCCAGCAACCCCGTAAAGGGGGATAGGGACTCTGGCTACACCTTC.

This clonotype was seen at least ten times. V usage is TRBV6-5 and J usage is TRBJ1-1; the D is unclear. This CDR3 contains 11 residues. V was clipped by 2 bases and J by 8 bases, with 6 bases between them. Germline V lookup: CDR1 MNHEY, CDR2 SVGAGI. The CDR3 nucleotides are TGTGCCAGCAGTTACAGGGCAGAAGCTTTCTTT. Residues: CASSYRAEAFF.

The CDR3 sequence: CASSPYWDVGETQYF. In DNA, the CDR3 is TGTGCCAGCAGCCCTTACTGGGACGTCGGGGAGACCCAGTACTTC. The V gene is TRBV7-9, the J gene TRBJ2-5; D is tentatively TRBD1 or TRBD2 (5 bases each). The V end lost 5 bases, the J end lost 5 bases, and 18 bases lay between the germline ends. Germline lookup yields CDR1 SEHNR and CDR2 FQNEAQ (reference sequence). This CDR3 contains 15 residues.

This clonotype was seen at least ten times. The chain has TRBV7-6 and TRBJ2-5; D possibly corresponds to TRBD1 (6 bases). Germline assignment: CDR1 SGHVS and CDR2 FNYEAQ. V lost 10 bases to trimming and J lost 3 bases, with 15 bases between them. The CDR3 has 13 amino acids. CDR3 in DNA: TGTGCCAAAAAGAACCCAGGGGAAGAGACCCAGTACTTC. Its translation is CAKKNPGEETQYF.

There are a few counts of this clonotype. V usage is TRBV19 and J usage is TRBJ1-1, with D perhaps TRBD1 (5 bases). V lost 8 bases, J lost 0 bases, and 16 bases lay in between. This CDR3 region has 15 residues. CDR1 and CDR2 from the germline V gene are LNHDA and SQIVND (reference sequence). CDR3 coding DNA: TGTGCCAGTCGCCCCCTGGCAGGGATGAACACTGAAGCTTTCTTT. As protein: CASRPLAGMNTEAFF.

The sample holds many counts of this clonotype. The CDR3 DNA reads as TGTGCCAGCAGCTCCCCTCAGGGGACCCAGTACTTC. The encoded protein is CASSSPQGTQYF. The genes are TRBV11-2 and TRBJ2-5, with D possibly TRBD1 on 5 matching bases. Trimming stripped 4 bases from V and 7 bases from J, with 10 bases between. In germline, CDR1 is SGHAT, CDR2 FQNNGV. The CDR3 is 12 amino acids.